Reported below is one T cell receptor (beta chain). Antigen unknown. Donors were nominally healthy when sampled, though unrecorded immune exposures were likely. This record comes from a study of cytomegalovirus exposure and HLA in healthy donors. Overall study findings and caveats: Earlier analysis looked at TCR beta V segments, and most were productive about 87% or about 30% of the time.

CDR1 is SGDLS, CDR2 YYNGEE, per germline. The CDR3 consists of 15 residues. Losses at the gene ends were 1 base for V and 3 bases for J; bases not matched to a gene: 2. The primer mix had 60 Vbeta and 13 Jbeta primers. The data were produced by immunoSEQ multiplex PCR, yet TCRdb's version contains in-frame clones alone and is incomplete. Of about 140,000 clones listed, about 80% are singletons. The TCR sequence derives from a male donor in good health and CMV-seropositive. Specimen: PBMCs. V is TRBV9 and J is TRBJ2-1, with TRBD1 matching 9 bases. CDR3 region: CASSVSGQGYNEQFF. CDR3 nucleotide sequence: TGTGCCAGCAGCGTATCGGGACAGGGCTACAATGAGCAGTTCTTC.